This TCR beta chain was sequenced for a study of cytomegalovirus exposure and HLA in healthy donors. Across the whole study: Approximately 81% of 350 to 400 genotyped donors fell in the Caucasian-associated ancestry cluster.

A multiplex PCR was run with 60 Vbeta primers and 13 Jbeta primers. Data came from immunoSEQ multiplex PCR; TCRdb stores just in-frame clones and leaves some out. Among 150,000 to 180,000 clones listed, approximately 80% were seen once. CDR1 is KGHSH and CDR2 is LQKENI in the germline V gene. CDR3 length equals 15 residues. V was trimmed by 2 bases and J by 0 bases, leaving 8 bases between them. This TCR was recovered from a man younger than 40 in good health and CMV-seropositive. Specimen: PBMCs. The rearrangement uses TRBV18 and TRBJ2-4; unclear D gene. The CDR3 nucleotides are TGTGCCAGCTCACCAAACTCAATAGCCAAAAACATTCAGTACTTC. Amino acids: CASSPNSIAKNIQYF.